The 10 T cell receptor beta chains listed next were all sequenced from one sample in a study of T cell changes during pregnancy in multiple sclerosis. Repertoires were generated with immunoSEQ multiplex PCR, while TCRdb's copy carries only in-frame clones and drops some. The sample has around 36,000 clones, 91% seen once. The source was CD8+ T cells from peripheral blood mononuclear cells, collected before pregnancy. These receptors all come from a female donor with multiple sclerosis, enrolled in a pregnancy study.

The J gene is TRBJ2-3, the V gene TRBV2; 13 bases are shared with TRBD2. Germline V lookup: CDR1 SNHLY, CDR2 FYNNEI. The length of the CDR3 is 17 residues. The V segment lost 7 bases and the J segment 1 base; nucleotides outside the gene matches: 8. CDR3 nucleotides: TGTGCCAGCACCCTGACTAGCGGGGGGTTGGGCACAGATACGCAGTATTTT. It codes for CASTLTSGGLGTDTQYF. Based on the CDR3 plus reference TRBV2 and TRBJ2-3, the full variable domain is EPEVTQTPSHQVTQMGQEVILRCVPISNHLYFYWYRQILGQKVEFLVSFYNNEISEKSEIFDDQFSVERPDGSNFTLKIRSTKLEDSAMYFCASTLTSGGLGTDTQYFGPGTRLTVL.

The rearrangement uses TRBV7-9 and TRBJ1-2; a weak D match, TRBD1 (5 bases). V was pared by 7 bases and J by 1 base, with 10 bases between. The CDR3 spans 13 residues. Germline loops: CDR1 SEHNR, CDR2 FQNEAQ (reference sequence). The CDR3 coding sequence is TGTGCCAGCACTCTTGACAGTAACTATGGCTACACCTTC. Its protein product is CASTLDSNYGYTF.

The chain couples TRBV29-1 to TRBJ2-1; 16 positions match TRBD2. J gave up 9 bases and V 3 bases, and 5 bases lay outside the gene matches. The CDR3 has 15 amino acids. CDR1 is SQVTM and CDR2 is ANQGSEA in the germline V gene. The CDR3 DNA follows: TGCAGCGTTGATGGGACTAGCGGGAGGGCCCGTGAGCAGTTCTTC. Its translation is CSVDGTSGRAREQFF.

As regards this clone: One end of the junction does not line up with germline, which may come from a read error. This chain uses TRBV29-1 with TRBJ2-1, with D perhaps matching TRBD1 (5 bases). The CDR3 has 14 amino acids. Germline V gene lookup returns CDR1 SQVTM and CDR2 ANQGSEA. CDR3 bases: TGCAGCGTCGAAGGGGCTTCCTCCTACAATGAGCAGTTCTTC. This sequence encodes CSVEGASSYNEQFF.

The chain has TRBV4-1 and TRBJ2-1; 10 nucleotides agree with TRBD2. Germline V CDR1 and CDR2: MGHRA, YSYEKL. J was trimmed by 2 bases and V by 0 bases; bases with no gene match: 1. This CDR3 has 16 residues. The CDR3 loop is CASSQELAGAYNEQFF. The CDR3 DNA reads TGCGCCAGCAGCCAAGAGCTAGCGGGAGCCTACAATGAGCAGTTCTTC.

This clone was found once. The V and J genes are TRBV19 and TRBJ1-1; maybe TRBD1 (5 bases). CDR3 length: 15 residues. From germline, CDR1 is LNHDA and CDR2 SQIVND (reference sequence). Trimming pared 5 bases from V and 5 bases from J, leaving 18 bases between. The CDR3: CASSSSGAPGTEAFF. The CDR3 DNA reads as TGTGCCAGTAGTTCCTCTGGGGCTCCGGGTACTGAAGCTTTCTTT.

This clone counts as medium-sized (0.01 to 0.1%). This chain uses TRBV4-3 with TRBJ1-2, with TRBD1 identical over 8 bases. Trimming at V came to 1 base and at J to 5 bases, leaving 9 bases not matched to a gene. The CDR3 loop spans 16 amino acids. Germline CDR1 is LGHNA and CDR2 is YSLEER. The DNA of the CDR3 is TGCGCCAGCAGCCAAGGACCGTTACAGGGGGGATATGGCTACACCTTC. This codes for CASSQGPLQGGYGYTF.

The chain recombines TRBV19 with TRBJ2-1, with D maybe TRBD1 (6 bases). Trimming removed 2 bases from V and 7 bases from J, with 12 bases in between. Germline V gene lookup returns CDR1 LNHDA and CDR2 SQIVND (reference sequence). This CDR3 is 14 amino acids long. The CDR3 is CASSILTGSNEQFF. CDR3 bases: TGTGCCAGTAGTATACTGACAGGCTCGAATGAGCAGTTCTTC. Full variable domain (outside the CDR3, taken from reference TRBV19 and TRBJ2-1): DGGITQSPKYLFRKEGQNVTLSCEQNLNHDAMYWYRQDPGQGLRLIYYSQIVNDFQKGDIAEGYSVSREKKESFPLTVTSAQKNPTAFYLCASSILTGSNEQFFGPGTRLTVL.

The chain recombines TRBV9 with TRBJ2-2; 8 nucleotides match TRBD2. Per germline, CDR1 SGDLS and CDR2 YYNGEE. The V segment lost 1 base and the J segment 4 bases; nucleotides outside the gene matches: 3. The CDR3 extends over 15 amino acids. CDR3 amino acids: CASSVTSGFTGELFF. The CDR3 bases are TGTGCCAGCAGCGTAACTAGCGGATTCACCGGGGAGCTGTTTTTT.

The chain joins TRBV5-5 to TRBJ2-5; 9 bases fit TRBD1. The V and J ends lost 2 bases and 3 bases, in that order; junction bases with no gene match: 2. This CDR3 comprises 14 residues. Per germline, CDR1 SGHKS and CDR2 YYEKEE (reference sequence). The CDR3 DNA follows: TGTGCCAGCAGCTTCCGGGACAGGGAAGAGACCCAGTACTTC. Residues: CASSFRDREETQYF.